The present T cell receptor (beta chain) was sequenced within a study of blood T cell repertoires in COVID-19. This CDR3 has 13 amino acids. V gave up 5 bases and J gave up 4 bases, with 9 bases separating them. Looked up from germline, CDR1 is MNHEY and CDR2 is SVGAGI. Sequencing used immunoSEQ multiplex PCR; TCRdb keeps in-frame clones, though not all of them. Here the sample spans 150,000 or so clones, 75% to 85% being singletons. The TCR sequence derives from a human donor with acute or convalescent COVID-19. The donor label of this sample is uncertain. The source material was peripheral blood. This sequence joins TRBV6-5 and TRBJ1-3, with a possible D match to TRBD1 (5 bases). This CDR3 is CASSPRGGNTIYF. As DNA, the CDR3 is TGTGCCAGCAGTCCCCGGGGGGGAAACACCATATATTTT.